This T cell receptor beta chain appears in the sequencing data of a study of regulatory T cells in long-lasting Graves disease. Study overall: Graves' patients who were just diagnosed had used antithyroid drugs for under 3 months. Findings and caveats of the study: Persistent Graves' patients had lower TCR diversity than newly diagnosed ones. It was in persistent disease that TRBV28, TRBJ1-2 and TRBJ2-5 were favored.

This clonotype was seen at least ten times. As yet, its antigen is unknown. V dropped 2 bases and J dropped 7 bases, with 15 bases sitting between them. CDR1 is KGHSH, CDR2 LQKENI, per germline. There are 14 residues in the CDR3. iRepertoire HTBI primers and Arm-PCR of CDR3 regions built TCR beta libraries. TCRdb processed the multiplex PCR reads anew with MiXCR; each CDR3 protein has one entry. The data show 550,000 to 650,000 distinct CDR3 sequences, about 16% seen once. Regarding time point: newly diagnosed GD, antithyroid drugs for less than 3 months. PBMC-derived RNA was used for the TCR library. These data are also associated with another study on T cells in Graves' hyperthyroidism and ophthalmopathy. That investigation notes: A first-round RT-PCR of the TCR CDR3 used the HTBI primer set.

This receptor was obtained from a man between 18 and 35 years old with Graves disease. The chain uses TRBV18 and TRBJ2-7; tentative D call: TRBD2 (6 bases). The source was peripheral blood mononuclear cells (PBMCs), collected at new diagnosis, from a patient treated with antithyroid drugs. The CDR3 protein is CASSPGGASWEQYF. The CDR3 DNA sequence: TGTGCCAGCTCACCAGGAGGGGCCTCGTGGGAGCAGTACTTC.